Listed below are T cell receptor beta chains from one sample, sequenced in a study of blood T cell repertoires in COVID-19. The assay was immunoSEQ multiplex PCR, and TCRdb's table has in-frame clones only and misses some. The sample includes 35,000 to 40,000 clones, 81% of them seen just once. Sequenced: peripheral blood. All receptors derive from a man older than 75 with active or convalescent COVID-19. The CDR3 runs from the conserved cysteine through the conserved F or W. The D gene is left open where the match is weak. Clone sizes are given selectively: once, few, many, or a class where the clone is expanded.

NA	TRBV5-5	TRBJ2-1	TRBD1	CASSLGTGENNEQFF	TGTGCCAGCAGCTTGGGGACAGGGGAAAACAATGAGCAGTTCTTC
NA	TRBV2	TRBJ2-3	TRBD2	CASSWTSGGVGDTQYF	TGTGCCAGCAGCTGGACTAGCGGGGGGGTGGGAGATACGCAGTATTTT
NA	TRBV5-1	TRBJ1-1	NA	CASSLQPGNTEAFF	TGCGCCAGCAGCTTGCAGCCGGGGAACACTGAAGCTTTCTTT
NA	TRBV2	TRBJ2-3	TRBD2	CASSPGLAASDTQYF	TGTGCCAGCTCTCCGGGACTAGCTGCCTCAGATACGCAGTATTTT
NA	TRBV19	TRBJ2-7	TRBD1	CASSIGTGKIVQYF	TGTGCCAGTAGTATAGGGACAGGGAAGATTGTGCAGTACTTC
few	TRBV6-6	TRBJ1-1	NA	CASNLGEYTEAFF	TGTGCCAGCAACCTCGGGGAGTACACTGAAGCTTTCTTT
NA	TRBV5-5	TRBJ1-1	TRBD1	CASSLAFGTVNTEAFF	TGTGCCAGCAGCTTGGCCTTCGGGACAGTGAACACTGAAGCTTTCTTT
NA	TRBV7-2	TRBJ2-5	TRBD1	CASSLQGAYETQYF	TGTGCCAGCAGCTTACAGGGGGCGTATGAGACCCAGTACTTC
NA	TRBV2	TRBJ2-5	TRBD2	CAIGWREGETQYF	TGTGCCATCGGATGGCGGGAGGGAGAGACCCAGTACTTC
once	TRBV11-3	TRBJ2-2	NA	CASSLGLYTGELFF	TGTGCCAGCAGCTTGGGCCTCTACACCGGGGAGCTGTTTTTT
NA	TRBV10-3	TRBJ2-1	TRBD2	CAISESGGVNEQFF	TGTGCCATCAGTGAGAGCGGGGGGGTTAATGAGCAGTTCTTC
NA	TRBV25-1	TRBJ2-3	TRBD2	CASSELGGSGSGSDTQYF	TGTGCCAGCAGTGAATTGGGGGGTAGCGGGAGCGGTTCAGATACGCAGTATTTT
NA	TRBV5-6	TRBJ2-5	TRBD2	CASSLGKLAGQETQYF	TGTGCCAGCAGCTTGGGTAAGCTAGCGGGACAAGAGACCCAGTACTTC
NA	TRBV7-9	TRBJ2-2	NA	CASSLAGARITGELFF	TGTGCCAGCAGCTTAGCAGGGGCGCGTATCACCGGGGAGCTGTTTTTT
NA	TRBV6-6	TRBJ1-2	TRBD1	CASSRKGTGSARYGYTF	TGTGCCAGCAGTCGTAAAGGGACAGGGAGCGCCCGTTATGGCTACACCTTC
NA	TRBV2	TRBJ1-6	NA	CASSNAIRGGNSPLHF	TGTGCCAGCTCCAACGCAATCAGGGGAGGGAATTCACCCCTCCACTTT
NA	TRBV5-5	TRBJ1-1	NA	CASSFFPDMNTEAFF	TGTGCCAGCAGCTTTTTTCCGGACATGAACACTGAAGCTTTCTTT
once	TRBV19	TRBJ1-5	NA	CASSLSAQGLRQPQHF	TGTGCCAGTAGTTTGTCCGCGCAGGGGCTTCGTCAGCCCCAGCATTTT
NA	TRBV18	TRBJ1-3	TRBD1	CASSPGQDGNTIYF	TGTGCCAGCTCACCGGGACAGGATGGAAACACCATATATTTT
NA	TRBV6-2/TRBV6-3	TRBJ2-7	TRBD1	CASSSTGGSYEQYF	TGTGCCAGCAGTTCGACAGGGGGATCCTACGAGCAGTACTTC
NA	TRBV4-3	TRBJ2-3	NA	CASSQEVEGADTQYF	TGCGCCAGCAGCCAAGAGGTGGAGGGCGCAGATACGCAGTATTTT
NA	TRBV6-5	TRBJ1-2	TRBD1	CASSYGPKTGGYGYTF	TGTGCCAGCAGTTACGGCCCTAAGACAGGGGGCTATGGCTACACCTTC
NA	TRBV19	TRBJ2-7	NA	CASSGRRSIEQYF	TGTGCCAGTAGCGGCAGGAGGTCTATCGAGCAGTACTTC
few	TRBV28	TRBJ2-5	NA	CASRSWGTVQETQYF	TGTGCCAGCAGATCGTGGGGGACTGTCCAAGAGACCCAGTACTTC
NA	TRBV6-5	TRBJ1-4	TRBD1	CASSSYRAGGEKLFF	TGTGCCAGCAGTAGTTACAGGGCAGGGGGTGAAAAACTGTTTTTT
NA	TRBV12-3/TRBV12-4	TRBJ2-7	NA	CASSPDSYEQYF	TGTGCCAGCAGTCCAGACAGCTACGAGCAGTACTTC
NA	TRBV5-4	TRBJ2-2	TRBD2	CASSPRVGGGVSGELFF	TGTGCCAGCAGCCCCAGAGTTGGCGGGGGGGTTTCCGGGGAGCTGTTTTTT
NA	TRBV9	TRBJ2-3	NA	CASSILGDSGTDTQYF	TGTGCCAGCAGCATATTAGGGGACTCGGGGACAGATACGCAGTATTTT
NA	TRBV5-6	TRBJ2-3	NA	CASSRVGDKLSDTQYF	TGTGCCAGCAGCAGAGTTGGCGACAAACTTTCAGATACGCAGTATTTT
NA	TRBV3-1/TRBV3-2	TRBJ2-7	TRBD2	CASSQDAAGGREQYF	TGTGCCAGCAGCCAAGACGCAGCGGGAGGTCGCGAGCAGTACTTC
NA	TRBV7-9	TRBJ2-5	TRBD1	CASSPLGGQAETQYF	TGTGCCAGCAGCCCACTCGGGGGACAGGCAGAGACCCAGTACTTC
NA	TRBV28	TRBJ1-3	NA	CASSLPDSSGNTIYF	TGTGCCAGCAGTTTACCCGATAGCTCTGGAAACACCATATATTTT
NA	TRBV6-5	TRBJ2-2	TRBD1	CASRGWQGVTGELFF	TGTGCCAGCAGGGGATGGCAGGGGGTTACCGGGGAGCTGTTTTTT
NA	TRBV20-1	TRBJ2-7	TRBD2	CSASSIGGGEQYF	TGCAGTGCTAGTAGTATTGGGGGGGGCGAGCAGTACTTC
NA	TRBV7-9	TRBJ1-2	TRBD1	CASSPDRAGGYTF	TGTGCCAGCAGTCCAGACAGGGCGGGTGGCTACACCTTC
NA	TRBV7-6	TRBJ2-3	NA	CASSSTGSTDTQYF	TGTGCCAGCAGCTCGACAGGAAGCACAGATACGCAGTATTTT
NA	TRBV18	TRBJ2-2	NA	CASSPQLTGSNTGELFF	TGTGCCAGCTCACCTCAATTAACAGGGTCGAACACCGGGGAGCTGTTTTTT
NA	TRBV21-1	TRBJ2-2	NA	CASSSYLANTGELFF	TGTGCCAGCAGCAGCTATCTGGCGAACACCGGGGAGCTGTTTTTT
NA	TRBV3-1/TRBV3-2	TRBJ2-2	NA	CASETGELFF	TGTGCCAGCGAGACCGGGGAGCTGTTTTTT